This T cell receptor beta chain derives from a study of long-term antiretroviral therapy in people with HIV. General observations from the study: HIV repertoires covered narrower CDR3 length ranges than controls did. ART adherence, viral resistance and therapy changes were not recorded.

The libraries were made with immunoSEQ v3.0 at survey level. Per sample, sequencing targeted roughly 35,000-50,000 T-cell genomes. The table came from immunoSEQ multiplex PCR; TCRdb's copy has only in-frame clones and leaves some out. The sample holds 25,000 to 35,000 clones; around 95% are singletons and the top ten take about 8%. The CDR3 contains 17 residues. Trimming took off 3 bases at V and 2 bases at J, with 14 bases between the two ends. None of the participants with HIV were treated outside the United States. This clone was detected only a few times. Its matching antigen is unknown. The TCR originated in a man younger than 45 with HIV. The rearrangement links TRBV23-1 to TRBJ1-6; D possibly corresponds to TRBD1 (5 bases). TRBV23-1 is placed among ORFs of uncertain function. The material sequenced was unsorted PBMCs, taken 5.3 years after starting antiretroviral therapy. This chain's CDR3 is CASSQPSGPAYNSPLHF. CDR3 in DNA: TGCGCCAGCAGTCAGCCCTCAGGGCCGGCCTATAATTCACCCCTCCACTTT.